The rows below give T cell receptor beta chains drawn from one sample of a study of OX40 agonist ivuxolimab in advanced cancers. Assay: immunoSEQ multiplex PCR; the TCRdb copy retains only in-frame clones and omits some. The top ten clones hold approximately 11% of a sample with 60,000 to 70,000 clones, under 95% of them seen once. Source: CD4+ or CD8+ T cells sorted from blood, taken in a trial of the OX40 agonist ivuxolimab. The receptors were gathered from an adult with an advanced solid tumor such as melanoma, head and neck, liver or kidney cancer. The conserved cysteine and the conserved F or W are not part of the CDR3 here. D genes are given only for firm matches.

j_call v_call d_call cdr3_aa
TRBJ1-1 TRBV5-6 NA ASSSSVEAYTEAF
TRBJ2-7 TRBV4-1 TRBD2 ASSHGLAGGYEQY
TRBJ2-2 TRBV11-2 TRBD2 ASSLVAGAAGELF
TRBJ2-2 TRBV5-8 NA ASSEDLQYAGELF
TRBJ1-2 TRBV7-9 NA ASSRRGGDYGYT
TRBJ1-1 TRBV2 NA ANPGGRTEAF
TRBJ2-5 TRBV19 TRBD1 ASSMAGGAGETQY
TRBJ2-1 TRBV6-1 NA ASSRGVEQF
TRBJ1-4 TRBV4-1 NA ASSPPTGEYNEKLF
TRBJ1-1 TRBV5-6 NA ASSLGQPNTEAF
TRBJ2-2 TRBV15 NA ATSREGGNPTGELF
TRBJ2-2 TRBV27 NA ASSWKKTGELF
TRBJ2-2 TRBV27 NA ASQVGSHTGELF
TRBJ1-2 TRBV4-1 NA ASSQVRANYGYT
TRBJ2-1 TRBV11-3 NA ASSWDQNEQF
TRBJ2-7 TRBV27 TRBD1 ASSLRGPVYEQY
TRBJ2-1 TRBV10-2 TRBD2 ASSESGTSGNNEQF
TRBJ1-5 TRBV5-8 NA ASSLMRRYSNQPQH
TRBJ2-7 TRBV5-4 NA ASSGIDYEQY
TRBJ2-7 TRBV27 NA ASSFIGGLYEQY
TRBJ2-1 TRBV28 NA ASSLLNEQF
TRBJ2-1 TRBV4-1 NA ASSQPTLSGRISYNEQF
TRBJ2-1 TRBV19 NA ASSGGSSYNEQF
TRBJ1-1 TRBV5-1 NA ASSRGRGNTEAF
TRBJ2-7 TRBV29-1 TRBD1 SVTTGEDYEQY
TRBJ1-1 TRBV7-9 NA ASSPTENTEAF
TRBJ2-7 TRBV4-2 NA ASSPGGLEQY
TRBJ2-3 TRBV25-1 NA ASSEWPSGGAVTDTQY
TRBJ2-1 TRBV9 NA ASSEFGENEQF
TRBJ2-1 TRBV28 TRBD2 ASSSGTSGSDYNEQF
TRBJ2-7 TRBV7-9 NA ASSRDGVYEQY
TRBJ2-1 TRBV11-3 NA ASSGLVGEQF
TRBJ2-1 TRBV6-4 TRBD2 ASSGTSGTSNEQF
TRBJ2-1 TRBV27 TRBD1 ATGTGIYNEQF
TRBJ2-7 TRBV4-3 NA ASSLRRDPSYEQY
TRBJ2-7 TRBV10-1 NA ASSDTLAYEQY